This TCR beta chain was retrieved from a study of Ad26.COV2.S vaccination and SARS-CoV-2 variants. The study, taken as a whole, reports: From the TCR breadth and depth analyses, total T cell responses may have been underestimated.

Regarding this clone: Its target is not known.

This CDR3 region has 14 residues. Germline CDR1 is MNHEY and CDR2 is SVGAGI. Trimming took 6 bases from V and 0 from J, leaving 8 bases between them. Treatment noted: around 19 received Ad26.COV2.S at low or high dose, single or two shots; 5 received placebo; per-sample allocation not given. Each sample was drawn 63 days after the first injection (of vaccine or placebo). An adult donor aged 18-55 years was enrolled in Boston. Immunization relied on an Ad26 vector, which expressed Wuhan-strain SARS-CoV-2 spike. The table came from immunoSEQ multiplex PCR; TCRdb's copy has only in-frame clones and leaves some out. The repertoire has around 340,000 clones, around 89% of them found once; the top ten carry roughly 4.8%.

Source: peripheral blood, taken in a trial of Ad26.COV2.S vaccine versus placebo. V gene TRBV6-5 combines with J gene TRBJ1-4, with D unclear. This clonotype was sampled from a person between 18 and 60 years old who received the Ad26.COV2.S COVID-19 vaccine or a placebo. CDR3 nucleotide sequence: TGTGCCAGCAGGGTTGGGCCAACTAATGAAAAACTGTTTTTT. Protein product: CASRVGPTNEKLFF.